The rows below give T cell receptor beta chains drawn from one sample of a study of shared clonotypes between healthy human individuals. The table came from immunoSEQ multiplex PCR; TCRdb's copy has only in-frame clones and leaves some out. The sample has about 330,000 clones, 74% seen once; the top ten hold about a tenth. Sequenced sample: memory CD4+ T cells sorted from blood. Every receptor here comes from a man aged 30 to 39 in good health. CDR3s include the opening cysteine and the closing phenylalanine or tryptophan. The D gene is left open where the match is weak. Size is stated for part of the rows, as once, few or many counts, or as a class when the clone is expanded.

V,J,D,size,CDR3,DNA
TRBV29-1,TRBJ2-3,TRBD2,NA,CSVVPGGVDTQYF,TGCAGCGTTGTCCCGGGAGGCGTAGATACGCAGTATTTT
TRBV14,TRBJ2-2,NA,once,CASSQELVGELFF,TGTGCCAGCAGCCAAGAGTTGGTGGGGGAGCTGTTTTTT
TRBV18,TRBJ2-6,NA,once,CASSPNMANSGANVLTF,TGTGCCAGCTCACCAAATATGGCAAACTCTGGGGCCAACGTCCTGACTTTC
TRBV28,TRBJ2-5,TRBD2,NA,CASRDLGAGARETQYF,TGTGCCAGCAGGGACCTGGGAGCGGGAGCTCGAGAGACCCAGTACTTC
TRBV2,TRBJ2-1,TRBD1,NA,CASSVQRQGNEQFF,TGTGCCAGCAGTGTTCAGAGACAGGGTAATGAGCAGTTCTTC
TRBV2,TRBJ2-7,NA,NA,CASMRDLGSYEQYF,TGTGCCAGCATGAGGGATCTGGGCTCCTACGAGCAGTACTTC
TRBV18,TRBJ2-1,NA,once,CASSGGGNEQFF,TGTGCCAGCTCGGGAGGGGGGAATGAGCAGTTCTTC
TRBV10-1,TRBJ1-1,NA,NA,CASSEGFSGEAFF,TGCGCCAGCAGTGAGGGGTTCTCCGGGGAAGCTTTCTTT
TRBV27,TRBJ2-5,NA,NA,CASSSSITGRQTQYF,TGTGCCAGCAGTTCATCAATTACAGGGCGGCAGACCCAGTACTTC
TRBV7-7,TRBJ2-2,TRBD1,NA,CASSAGTGVTGELFF,TGTGCCAGCAGCGCCGGGACAGGAGTCACCGGGGAGCTGTTTTTT
TRBV6-1,TRBJ1-1,NA,NA,CASSLRGGGAFF,TGTGCCAGCAGTCTTCGCGGAGGCGGAGCTTTCTTT
TRBV7-8,TRBJ1-5,NA,NA,CASSFMGGRSNQPQHF,TGTGCCAGCAGCTTTATGGGGGGCCGGAGCAATCAGCCCCAGCATTTT
TRBV11-2,TRBJ2-4,NA,once,CASSLDIRVNIQYF,TGTGCCAGCAGCTTAGATATTAGAGTAAACATTCAGTACTTC
TRBV5-5,TRBJ1-1,NA,NA,CASSLVSVTEAFF,TGTGCCAGCAGCTTAGTGTCGGTCACTGAAGCTTTCTTT
TRBV7-2,TRBJ2-3,NA,NA,CASSLGLEGTDTQYF,TGTGCCAGCAGCTTAGGACTAGAAGGCACAGATACGCAGTATTTT
TRBV29-1,TRBJ2-1,TRBD1,few,CSVERTGGINEQFF,TGCAGCGTTGAAAGGACAGGGGGAATCAATGAGCAGTTCTTC
TRBV19,TRBJ1-1,NA,NA,CASSIHRMNTEAFF,TGTGCCAGTAGTATACACAGAATGAACACTGAAGCTTTCTTT
TRBV19,TRBJ2-1,NA,NA,CASNTGTTYSHEQFF,TGTGCCAGTAATACCGGGACCACCTATTCCCATGAGCAGTTCTTC
TRBV19,TRBJ2-2,TRBD1,many,CASSNQYRGRRELFF,TGTGCCAGTAGTAACCAATACAGGGGGCGCAGGGAGCTGTTTTTT
TRBV6-6,TRBJ2-7,NA,few,CASSVLEGEQYF,TGTGCCAGCAGCGTTCTGGAGGGCGAGCAGTACTTC
TRBV28,TRBJ1-2,NA,once,CASSLSYRAHSEGYTF,TGTGCCAGCAGTTTATCCTATAGGGCGCACAGCGAGGGCTACACCTTC
TRBV7-9,TRBJ2-3,NA,NA,CASSPPRLGVDTQYF,TGTGCCAGCAGCCCCCCTCGACTCGGGGTAGATACGCAGTATTTT
TRBV5-4,TRBJ1-2,NA,few,CASSPGGRDTNYGYTF,TGTGCCAGCAGCCCCGGCGGTCGGGACACTAACTATGGCTACACCTTC
TRBV18,TRBJ1-2,NA,few,CASSPIQEYGYTF,TGTGCCAGCTCACCCATCCAAGAGTATGGCTACACCTTC
TRBV15,TRBJ2-2,NA,once,CATSRVVNTGELFF,TGTGCCACCAGCAGAGTGGTAAACACCGGGGAGCTGTTTTTT
TRBV5-4,TRBJ2-7,NA,few,CASSLPGAYEQYF,TGTGCCAGCAGCTTGCCGGGAGCCTACGAGCAGTACTTC
TRBV10-1,TRBJ2-2,TRBD2,NA,CASSPSGTNTGELFF,TGCGCCAGCTCTCCTAGCGGGACGAACACCGGGGAGCTGTTTTTT
TRBV29-1,TRBJ2-1,TRBD2,NA,CSVTTRWGSGRAREQFF,TGCAGCGTTACAACTCGGTGGGGTAGCGGGAGGGCCCGGGAGCAGTTCTTC
TRBV5-4,TRBJ2-2,TRBD2,NA,CASSPGLNSGRARGTGELFF,TGTGCCAGCAGCCCGGGTCTAAATAGCGGGAGGGCCCGTGGCACCGGGGAGCTGTTTTTT
TRBV2,TRBJ1-4,TRBD1,NA,CASSDRVGEKLFF,TGTGCCAGCAGCGACAGGGTGGGTGAAAAACTGTTTTTT
TRBV29-1,TRBJ2-7,TRBD2,many,CSVVASGSLGEQYF,TGCAGCGTTGTGGCTAGCGGGAGCTTGGGGGAGCAGTACTTC